This T cell receptor (beta chain) comes out of a study of T cells after yellow fever vaccination. This clonotype was counted only a few times. Universal primer sites and UMIs were introduced during 5'RACE template-switching synthesis of TCR cDNA. Each CDR3 protein is one row after TCRdb ran MiXCR on the 5' RACE reads. Altogether about 340,000 distinct CDR3 sequences are present, around 13% being singletons, with the ten largest covering 3.2%. CDR1 is SGHRS, CDR2 YFSETQ, per germline. This CDR3 is built from 14 residues. The J segment lost 7 bases and the V segment lost 2 bases, leaving 4 bases of the junction unmatched.

The receptor's source is a man between 18 and 35 years old who received the YFV17D yellow fever vaccine. The rearrangement uses TRBV5-1 and TRBJ1-2, with 11 nucleotides matching TRBD1. The input for sequencing was CD4+ T cells sorted from PBMCs, taken 15 days after the yellow fever booster vaccination. For the CDR3, the DNA is TGCGCCAGCAGCTTCGGACAGGGGGCTGGTGGCTACACCTTC. It translates to CASSFGQGAGGYTF.